One and the same sample provided the 26 T cell receptor beta chains below, sequenced in a study of cytomegalovirus exposure and HLA in healthy donors. The PCR employed 60 Vbeta primers together with 13 Jbeta primers. Sequencing used immunoSEQ multiplex PCR; TCRdb keeps in-frame clones, though not all of them. Of over 150,000 clones listed, 75% to 85% are singletons. Specimen: PBMCs. The receptors shown here come from a man aged 50-59 years in good health and CMV-seropositive.

A few counts support this clone. The chain employs TRBV13 and TRBJ1-2; D is unresolved. Germline lookup yields CDR1 PRHDT and CDR2 FYEKMQ (reference sequence). V was trimmed by 5 bases and J by 8 bases, leaving 24 bases between them. This CDR3 comprises 16 residues. The CDR3 region has the DNA TGTGCCAGCAGCCTAAAACTCCTAAGGAGGGATCGGGGCTACACCTTC. As protein: CASSLKLLRRDRGYTF.

J is TRBJ2-3 and V is TRBV5-5, with D perhaps matching TRBD1 (6 bases). The V end lost 0 bases, the J end lost 0 bases, and 8 bases lay between the germline ends. Germline CDR1 and CDR2: SGHKS and YYEKEE (reference sequence). The CDR3 totals 15 residues. DNA for the CDR3: TGTGCCAGCAGCTTGGACAGGGCCAGCACAGATACGCAGTATTTT. This codes for CASSLDRASTDTQYF.

The chain couples TRBV19 to TRBJ1-4, with D possibly being TRBD1 (6 bases). CDR1 and CDR2 from the germline V gene are LNHDA and SQIVND (reference sequence). The V and J ends lost 4 bases and 5 bases respectively, with 11 bases between them. CDR3 size: 14 residues. The CDR3: CASSSRRGNEKLFF. The CDR3 DNA follows: TGTGCCAGTAGTAGCCGCAGGGGAAATGAAAAACTGTTTTTT.

V gene TRBV6-4 combines with J gene TRBJ2-2, with D uncertain. Germline V gives CDR1 MRHNA, CDR2 SNTAGT. V was pared by 5 bases and J by 3 bases, with 7 bases between. The CDR3 has 13 amino acids. The CDR3 region is CASSFRDTGELFF. The CDR3 nucleotides are TGTGCCAGCAGTTTTAGAGACACCGGGGAGCTGTTTTTT.

The chain links TRBV28 to TRBJ2-5, with D possibly being TRBD1 (6 bases). Germline lookup yields CDR1 MDHEN and CDR2 SYDVKM. CDR3 length: 14 residues. Trimming stripped 6 bases from V and 1 base from J, with 12 bases between. The CDR3 DNA sequence: TGTGCCAGCAGCGGGGACATCTTCCAAGAGACCCAGTACTTC. Translated, it gives CASSGDIFQETQYF. Based on the CDR3 plus reference TRBV28 and TRBJ2-5, the full variable domain is DVKVTQSSRYLVKRTGEKVFLECVQDMDHENMFWYRQDPGLGLRLIYFSYDVKMKEKGDIPEGYSVSREKKERFSLILESASTNQTSMYLCASSGDIFQETQYFGPGTRLLVL.

V usage is TRBV5-1 and J usage is TRBJ2-7; tentatively, D is TRBD2 (5 bases). Germline CDR1 reads SGHRS; CDR2 reads YFSETQ. CDR3 length: 13 amino acids. V was cut by 4 bases and J by 6 bases, with 14 bases left in between. CDR3: CASSDDRRGEQYF. The CDR3 DNA follows: TGCGCCAGCAGCGATGACCGACGGGGCGAGCAGTACTTC.

The chain has TRBV11-2 and TRBJ2-7; 10 positions agree with TRBD1. CDR1 is SGHAT, CDR2 FQNNGV, per germline. The CDR3 is made up of 14 amino acids. V was clipped by 5 bases and J by 5 bases; unmatched bases: 6. The CDR3 sequence is CASSLGQGVHEQYF. CDR3 DNA: TGTGCCAGCAGCCTCGGACAGGGGGTCCACGAGCAGTACTTC. The entire variable domain, with the rest obtained from reference TRBV11-2 and TRBJ2-7, is as follows: EAGVAQSPRYKIIEKRQSVAFWCNPISGHATLYWYQQILGQGPKLLIQFQNNGVVDDSQLPKDRFSAERLKGVDSTLKIQPAKLEDSAVYLCASSLGQGVHEQYFGPGTRLTVT.

The gene calls are TRBV2 and TRBJ1-5; D not resolved. CDR1 and CDR2 from the germline V gene are SNHLY and FYNNEI. The CDR3 spans 12 residues. Trimming stripped 4 bases from V and 6 bases from J, with 7 bases between. The CDR3 protein is CASSVSRQPQHF. In DNA, the CDR3 is TGTGCCAGCAGTGTGAGTCGTCAGCCCCAGCATTTT.

The J gene is TRBJ2-1, the V gene TRBV6-5, with D possibly matching TRBD2 (7 bases). Deletions cut 7 bases from V and 5 bases from J, with 18 bases between. CDR1 MNHEY and CDR2 SVGAGI come from the germline V gene. The CDR3 is 15 residues long. The CDR3 DNA follows: TGTGCCAGCAACCATTACGAGGGGGGGAACAATGAGCAGTTCTTC. The encoded protein is CASNHYEGGNNEQFF.

This clone was recorded a few times. The J gene is TRBJ2-1, the V gene TRBV5-6; weak D call: TRBD2 (5 bases). This CDR3 is 15 amino acids long. Between the trimmed V and J ends, which lost 2 bases and 6 bases, there was a span of 15 bases. CDR1 and CDR2 (germline): SGHDT, YYEEEE. The DNA for the CDR3 is TGTGCCAGCAGCTTAAGAGCGGCAACTTTCAATGAGCAGTTCTTC. Translation gives CASSLRAATFNEQFF. The full variable domain, its missing parts supplied by reference TRBV5-6 and TRBJ2-1, is DAGVTQSPTHLIKTRGQQVTLRCSPKSGHDTVSWYQQALGQGPQFIFQYYEEEERQRGNFPDRFSGHQFPNYSSELNVNALLLGDSALYLCASSLRAATFNEQFFGPGTRLTVL.

The genes are TRBV7-3 and TRBJ2-2, with 8 nucleotides matching TRBD1. CDR1 SGHTA and CDR2 FQGTGA come from the germline V gene. This CDR3 spans 14 amino acids. V dropped 4 bases and J dropped 7; count of bases not matched to a gene: 5. CDR3 loop: CASSSTGASGELFF. CDR3 nucleotides: TGTGCCAGCAGCTCGACAGGGGCGAGCGGGGAGCTGTTTTTT.

J is TRBJ1-2 and V is TRBV19; 8 bases fit TRBD1. V was pared by 1 base and J by 2 bases, with 3 bases of the junction left unmatched. Germline CDR1 LNHDA, CDR2 SQIVND (reference sequence). The CDR3 is made up of 15 amino acids. CDR3 bases: TGTGCCAGTAGTATAGCTAGACAGGGGAACTATGGCTACACCTTC. This codes for CASSIARQGNYGYTF.

The V and J genes are TRBV28 and TRBJ1-5, with 8 bases fitting TRBD1. CDR3 size: 16 residues. The junction had 4 bases not matched to a gene; V was cut back by 3 bases and J by 0 bases. The germline V gene encodes CDR1 MDHEN and CDR2 SYDVKM. The CDR3 nucleotides are TGTGCCAGCAGTTTCTCGACAGGGGATAGCAATCAGCCCCAGCATTTT. The encoded protein is CASSFSTGDSNQPQHF.

The V and J genes are TRBV6-5 and TRBJ2-7; D perhaps matches TRBD1 (5 bases). Looked up from germline, CDR1 is MNHEY and CDR2 is SVGAGI. The V end was cut by 2 bases, the J end by 9 bases, with 11 bases between. The CDR3 consists of 12 residues. The CDR3 spells CASSYRREVQYF. The CDR3 DNA reads TGTGCCAGCAGTTACCGCAGGGAAGTGCAGTACTTC.

The V call is TRBV19, the J call TRBJ2-7, with D possibly TRBD1 on 6 matching bases. Germline V gene lookup returns CDR1 LNHDA and CDR2 SQIVND (reference sequence). The V end was cut by 4 bases, the J end by 2 bases, with 12 bases between. This CDR3 contains 14 residues. CDR3 in amino acids: CASSKQRDTYEQYF. The CDR3 coding sequence is TGTGCCAGTAGTAAACAACGGGACACCTACGAGCAGTACTTC.

This clone was seen only a few times. The V gene is TRBV6-5, the J gene TRBJ1-2; D remains ambiguous. The CDR3 is made up of 15 amino acids. The ends were cut back, 6 bases at V and 0 bases at J, with 14 bases in the middle. CDR1 is MNHEY, CDR2 SVGAGI, per germline. In nucleotides, the CDR3 is TGTGCCAGCAGCTTGGGCGCAGGATCTAACTATGGCTACACCTTC. This codes for CASSLGAGSNYGYTF.

The rearrangement uses TRBV5-1 and TRBJ2-3; D is undetermined. The CDR3 extends over 13 amino acids. Trimming took 0 bases from V and 5 from J, leaving 7 bases between them. Germline values: CDR1 SGHRS, CDR2 YFSETQ. DNA of the CDR3: TGCGCCAGCAGCTTGGTTCCACAAGATACGCAGTATTTT. Amino acids: CASSLVPQDTQYF.

This clone occurred a few times. As DNA, the CDR3 is TGTGCCAGCAGCTCACAGGGTTACAATGAGCAGTTCTTC. Translated, it gives CASSSQGYNEQFF. The chain joins TRBV7-2 to TRBJ2-1, with a possible D match to TRBD1 (6 bases). The ends were cut back, 4 bases at V and 4 bases at J, with 8 bases in the middle. This CDR3 is 13 amino acids long. Per the germline V gene, CDR1 is SGHTA and CDR2 is FQGNSA. The full variable domain, in which reference TRBV7-2 and TRBJ2-1 provide the parts outside the CDR3, is GAGVSQSPSNKVTEKGKDVELRCDPISGHTALYWYRQSLGQGLEFLIYFQGNSAPDKSGLPSDRFSAERTGGSVSTLTIQRTQQEDSAVYLCASSSQGYNEQFFGPGTRLTVL.

The chain has TRBV9 and TRBJ1-2; TRBD1 might be the D (6 bases). With 4 bases removed from V and 8 bases from J, the gap between germline ends came to 15 bases. The CDR3 has 13 residues. CDR1 is SGDLS, CDR2 YYNGEE, per germline. The CDR3 DNA reads TGTGCCAGCAGCCCCCTCACAGGGTTGGGCTACACCTTC. This gives the protein CASSPLTGLGYTF.

This clone was counted a single time. The rearrangement uses TRBV6-6 and TRBJ1-4, with D unresolved. The CDR3 runs to 12 residues. Germline CDR1 is MNHNY and CDR2 is SVGAGI (reference sequence). V lost 6 bases and J lost 8, with 10 bases in between. CDR3 nucleotide sequence: TGTGCCAGCAGGGTCCCGCAGGAAAAACTGTTTTTT. This encodes CASRVPQEKLFF.

The chain is built from TRBV7-3 and TRBJ2-3, with TRBD2 matching 7 bases. The germline V gene has CDR1 SGHTA and CDR2 FQGTGA. V dropped 4 bases and J dropped 1; count of bases not matched to a gene: 5. This CDR3 is built from 15 residues. The CDR3 protein is CASSWRERGTDTQYF. CDR3 bases: TGTGCCAGCAGCTGGCGGGAGAGGGGCACAGATACGCAGTATTTT.

This sequence joins TRBV11-1 and TRBJ2-7, with 11 bases identical to TRBD2. After removal of 5 bases from V and 2 bases from J, the junction contained 5 bases not matched to a gene. Per the germline V gene, CDR1 is SGHAT and CDR2 is FQDESV (reference sequence). This CDR3 region has 15 residues. The DNA for the CDR3 is TGTGCCAGCAGCCCCGGGACTAGCGGCACCTACGAGCAGTACTTC. It translates to CASSPGTSGTYEQYF. Based on the CDR3 plus reference TRBV11-1 and TRBJ2-7, the full variable domain is EAEVAQSPRYKITEKSQAVAFWCDPISGHATLYWYRQILGQGPELLVQFQDESVVDDSQLPKDRFSAERLKGVDSTLKIQPAELGDSAMYLCASSPGTSGTYEQYFGPGTRLTVT.

J is TRBJ1-1 and V is TRBV5-4, with D perhaps matching TRBD1 (5 bases). CDR1 and CDR2 (germline): SGHNT, YYREEE (reference sequence). The CDR3 is 14 amino acids. The V end was cut by 4 bases, the J end by 3 bases, with 13 bases between. The CDR3 loop reads CASSRVEGDTEAFF. The CDR3 bases are TGTGCCAGCAGCCGCGTCGAAGGGGACACTGAAGCTTTCTTT.

V usage is TRBV7-2 and J usage is TRBJ2-1; TRBD2 matches at 11 bases. V shed 3 bases and J 0 bases; nucleotides not matched to a gene: 7. Germline loops: CDR1 SGHTA, CDR2 FQGNSA. The CDR3 is made up of 18 amino acids. Here the CDR3 reads CASSFGGTSGSSYNEQFF. The CDR3 nucleotides are TGTGCCAGCAGCTTCGGCGGGACTAGCGGAAGCTCCTACAATGAGCAGTTCTTC.

CDR3 nucleotides: TGTGCCAGCAGACGGGACTTAAGGGGCAGCTATGGCTACACCTTC. This gives the protein CASRRDLRGSYGYTF. The chain joins TRBV6-5 to TRBJ1-2, with D possibly matching TRBD1 (5 bases). CDR1 and CDR2 (germline): MNHEY, SVGAGI. V was shortened by 6 bases and J by 4 bases, with 18 bases between the two germline ends. The CDR3 sequence is 15 residues long.

CDR3 in amino acids: CASSQDPVEGSGYTF. The CDR3 nucleotides are TGCGCCAGCAGCCAAGACCCAGTCGAGGGCAGTGGCTACACCTTC. The chain is built from TRBV4-1 and TRBJ1-2; D not certain. The V and J ends lost 0 bases and 7 bases respectively, with 15 bases between them. The CDR3 contains 15 residues. The germline CDR1 and CDR2 sequences are MGHRA and YSYEKL.